This T cell receptor (beta chain) comes out of a study of identical twins. Broader study findings: Zero-insertion analyses could be partly confounded by invariant MAIT and iNKT cells. Insertions were reduced in abundant cord blood beta clonotypes but not in memory repertoires.

Unique molecular identifiers were present on the cDNA, and a universal primer site came from template switching. MiXCR was run by TCRdb on the 5' RACE reads, yielding one entry per CDR3 protein. This table holds some 460,000 distinct CDR3 sequences, over 12% found once. All donors were healthy, and all were Caucasian. This clonotype was seen only a few times. The antigen is not known. Looked up from germline, CDR1 is SGHTA and CDR2 is FQGNSA. V gave up 0 bases and J gave up 8 bases, with 14 bases separating them. The CDR3 length is 14 residues. The same data also contributed to another study, on yellow fever vaccine responses in identical twins.

The receptor's source is a young woman in good health. This chain links TRBV7-2 with TRBJ2-7; D gene uncertain. Sequencing was carried out using CD4+ T cells sorted from blood. CDR3 sequence: CASSLASPRQKQYF. The DNA of the CDR3 is TGTGCCAGCAGCTTAGCGAGCCCCCGACAAAAGCAGTACTTC.